This T cell receptor beta chain was captured by sequencing in a study of PD-1 blockade in classical Hodgkin lymphoma. Study-wide results and caveats: CD4+ TCR diversity rose significantly by C4D1, and CD8+ TCR diversity did not. Prior therapy or disease activity may underlie the repertoire differences, whose causes remain undefined.

Trimming stripped 0 bases from V and 4 bases from J, with 11 bases between. Germline-derived CDR1 and CDR2 are LGHNA and YNFKEQ. The CDR3 extends over 15 amino acids. Comment on this clone: Its cognate antigen is unknown.

Using immunoSEQ multiplex PCR, the repertoire was profiled, and TCRdb retains in-frame clones only, with some absent. Of about 40,000 clones listed, 87% are singletons. Patients all relapsed after autologous stem cell transplantation, and there was variation in brentuximab vedotin exposure. The gene calls are TRBV4-2 and TRBJ2-3; no firm D call. This TCR came from a human donor with classical Hodgkin lymphoma. The material was peripheral blood mononuclear cells (PBMCs), obtained at baseline. The CDR3 loop is CASSQDLKGADTQYF. The CDR3 nucleotides read TGTGCCAGCAGCCAAGATCTTAAGGGCGCAGATACGCAGTATTTT.